A selection of T cell receptor beta chains follows, all from one sample in a study of blood T cell repertoires in COVID-19. Repertoires were generated with immunoSEQ multiplex PCR, while TCRdb's copy carries only in-frame clones and drops some. The table lists roughly 420,000 clones, approximately 88% of them singletons, with about 0.89% in the top ten. The sample was PBMCs or T cells enriched from blood (not recorded which). All receptors derive from a woman in her 30s with acute COVID-19. Each CDR3 is given with its conserved first and last residue. Fields, in order: clone size, V gene, CDR3 length, J gene, D gene, CDR3 DNA, CDR3 protein. The D gene is left open where the match is weak. Expanded clones get a size class; other rows say once, few or many, or leave the size out.

clone_size: NA; v_call: TRBV10-3; cdr3_length: 15; j_call: TRBJ1-2; d_call: TRBD1; cdr3_nt: TGTGCCATCGGGGGACAGGGAACATTAGGGTATGGCTACACCTTC; cdr3_aa: CAIGGQGTLGYGYTF
clone_size: NA; v_call: TRBV5-1; cdr3_length: 15; j_call: TRBJ2-1; d_call: TRBD2; cdr3_nt: TGCGCCAGCAGCTTCGTCCTAGCGGGGAACAATGAGCAGTTCTTC; cdr3_aa: CASSFVLAGNNEQFF
clone_size: NA; v_call: TRBV5-6; cdr3_length: 14; j_call: TRBJ2-7; d_call: NA; cdr3_nt: TGTGCCAGCAGCTTGGACAGGAGCTCCTACGAGCAGTACTTC; cdr3_aa: CASSLDRSSYEQYF
clone_size: NA; v_call: TRBV29-1; cdr3_length: 15; j_call: TRBJ1-4; d_call: NA; cdr3_nt: TGCAGCGTTGAAGAGCTGACAGCTCCTAATGAAAAACTGTTTTTT; cdr3_aa: CSVEELTAPNEKLFF
clone_size: NA; v_call: TRBV29-1; cdr3_length: 12; j_call: TRBJ2-7; d_call: NA; cdr3_nt: TGCAGCGCCCAACCAGGCCCCTACGAGCAGTACTTC; cdr3_aa: CSAQPGPYEQYF
clone_size: NA; v_call: TRBV19; cdr3_length: 14; j_call: TRBJ1-2; d_call: NA; cdr3_nt: TGTGCCAGTAGTATAACTCTCAAAAACTATGGCTACACCTTC; cdr3_aa: CASSITLKNYGYTF
clone_size: NA; v_call: TRBV4-1; cdr3_length: 17; j_call: TRBJ1-3; d_call: NA; cdr3_nt: TGCGCCAGCAGCCCCGGGGGGGGCCGGAGCTCTGGAAACACCATATATTTT; cdr3_aa: CASSPGGGRSSGNTIYF
clone_size: NA; v_call: TRBV28; cdr3_length: 15; j_call: TRBJ1-4; d_call: NA; cdr3_nt: TGTGCCAGCAGTCCCCGAGGCTTCTCGGGTGAAAAACTGTTTTTT; cdr3_aa: CASSPRGFSGEKLFF
clone_size: NA; v_call: TRBV23-1; cdr3_length: 19; j_call: TRBJ1-6; d_call: NA; cdr3_nt: TGCGCCAGCAGTCAATCGTTTTGTGAGATCCAGGGTTATAATTCACCCCTCCACTTT; cdr3_aa: CASSQSFCEIQGYNSPLHF
clone_size: NA; v_call: TRBV19; cdr3_length: 14; j_call: TRBJ2-1; d_call: NA; cdr3_nt: TGTGCCAGTAGTATAGTGTCTAGACCCAATGAGCAGTTCTTC; cdr3_aa: CASSIVSRPNEQFF
clone_size: NA; v_call: TRBV30; cdr3_length: 14; j_call: TRBJ2-5; d_call: TRBD2; cdr3_nt: TGTGCCTGGAGCGGGACTAGCGCCGGGGAGACCCAGTACTTC; cdr3_aa: CAWSGTSAGETQYF
clone_size: NA; v_call: TRBV19; cdr3_length: 15; j_call: TRBJ1-1; d_call: NA; cdr3_nt: TGTGCCAGTAGGGCGACAGGTAGTGGGAACACTGAAGCTTTCTTT; cdr3_aa: CASRATGSGNTEAFF
clone_size: NA; v_call: TRBV19; cdr3_length: 13; j_call: TRBJ1-3; d_call: NA; cdr3_nt: TGTGCCAGTGGCTCTTTGGGGCTGAACACCATATATTTT; cdr3_aa: CASGSLGLNTIYF
clone_size: NA; v_call: TRBV30; cdr3_length: 12; j_call: TRBJ2-7; d_call: NA; cdr3_nt: TGTGCCTGGTCGATGGCTGGGAGCGAGCAGTACTTC; cdr3_aa: CAWSMAGSEQYF
clone_size: NA; v_call: TRBV18; cdr3_length: 20; j_call: TRBJ1-3; d_call: NA; cdr3_nt: TGTGCCAGCTCACTACGGTCCTCCGAGACAGCCATAATTTCTGGAAACACCATATATTTT; cdr3_aa: CASSLRSSETAIISGNTIYF
clone_size: NA; v_call: TRBV14; cdr3_length: 14; j_call: TRBJ2-7; d_call: TRBD1; cdr3_nt: TGTGCCAGCAGCCAAATGGACAGGGTAACCGAGCAGTACTTC; cdr3_aa: CASSQMDRVTEQYF
clone_size: once; v_call: TRBV9; cdr3_length: 13; j_call: TRBJ1-2; d_call: TRBD1; cdr3_nt: TGTGCCAGCAGCGGAGGGGGCTTATGGGGCTACACCTTC; cdr3_aa: CASSGGGLWGYTF
clone_size: NA; v_call: TRBV2; cdr3_length: 14; j_call: TRBJ2-5; d_call: NA; cdr3_nt: TGTGCCAGCACCCCGGGACTTAGCAGGGAGACCCAGTACTTC; cdr3_aa: CASTPGLSRETQYF
clone_size: NA; v_call: TRBV9; cdr3_length: 17; j_call: TRBJ1-6; d_call: NA; cdr3_nt: TGTGCCAGCAGCATCTCTCATAGCAGGGCTAATAATTCACCCCTCCACTTT; cdr3_aa: CASSISHSRANNSPLHF
clone_size: NA; v_call: TRBV29-1; cdr3_length: 16; j_call: TRBJ2-5; d_call: TRBD2; cdr3_nt: TGCAGCGTGGACGGACTAGCGGGTATAGTTAAAGAGACCCAGTACTTC; cdr3_aa: CSVDGLAGIVKETQYF
clone_size: NA; v_call: TRBV4-3; cdr3_length: 16; j_call: TRBJ1-3; d_call: NA; cdr3_nt: TGCGCCAGCAGCCCAGCTAATGGGGGGTCTGGAAACACCATATATTTT; cdr3_aa: CASSPANGGSGNTIYF
clone_size: NA; v_call: TRBV24-1; cdr3_length: 13; j_call: TRBJ2-7; d_call: TRBD1; cdr3_nt: TGTGCCACCGGACAGGGAAATAGCTACGAGCAGTACTTC; cdr3_aa: CATGQGNSYEQYF
clone_size: few; v_call: TRBV23-1; cdr3_length: 14; j_call: TRBJ2-4; d_call: TRBD1; cdr3_nt: TGCGCCAGCAGTCAAGGGACAGTTAAAAACATTCAGTACTTC; cdr3_aa: CASSQGTVKNIQYF
clone_size: NA; v_call: TRBV27; cdr3_length: 16; j_call: TRBJ2-1; d_call: TRBD1; cdr3_nt: TGTGCCAGCAGTTCCCCTGCGTACAGGGGTAACAATGAGCAGTTCTTC; cdr3_aa: CASSSPAYRGNNEQFF
clone_size: once; v_call: TRBV9; cdr3_length: 16; j_call: TRBJ1-2; d_call: NA; cdr3_nt: TGTGCCAGCAGCAGGGGCCCAACTCGGAATAACTATGGCTACACCTTC; cdr3_aa: CASSRGPTRNNYGYTF
clone_size: NA; v_call: TRBV6-1; cdr3_length: 16; j_call: TRBJ2-7; d_call: TRBD1; cdr3_nt: TGTGCCAGCAGTGAAATTTGGACAGGGGGCACCTACGAGCAGTACTTC; cdr3_aa: CASSEIWTGGTYEQYF
clone_size: NA; v_call: TRBV19; cdr3_length: 14; j_call: TRBJ1-4; d_call: NA; cdr3_nt: TGTGCCAGCCGGTCACAGGGTGCTAATGAAAAACTGTTTTTT; cdr3_aa: CASRSQGANEKLFF
clone_size: NA; v_call: TRBV9; cdr3_length: 14; j_call: TRBJ2-3; d_call: TRBD2; cdr3_nt: TGTGCCAGCAGTGAGCGGGGGAATACAGATACGCAGTATTTT; cdr3_aa: CASSERGNTDTQYF
clone_size: NA; v_call: TRBV7-9; cdr3_length: 13; j_call: TRBJ1-1; d_call: NA; cdr3_nt: TGTGCCAGCAGGATGACAGCTAACACTGAAGCTTTCTTT; cdr3_aa: CASRMTANTEAFF
clone_size: NA; v_call: TRBV7-8; cdr3_length: 16; j_call: TRBJ1-5; d_call: NA; cdr3_nt: TGTGCCAGCAGTACCCCAGAGGATAGCGCGGTCTGGCCCCAGCATTTT; cdr3_aa: CASSTPEDSAVWPQHF
clone_size: NA; v_call: TRBV7-3; cdr3_length: 19; j_call: TRBJ2-3; d_call: TRBD2; cdr3_nt: TGTGCCAGCAGCCTCTGGGCGGGGGGTCAAAACTACTACACAGATACGCAGTATTTT; cdr3_aa: CASSLWAGGQNYYTDTQYF
clone_size: NA; v_call: TRBV7-6; cdr3_length: 16; j_call: TRBJ1-2; d_call: TRBD1; cdr3_nt: TGTGCCAGCAGCTCCAGGGGGACAGGGGGCATATATGGCTACACCTTC; cdr3_aa: CASSSRGTGGIYGYTF
clone_size: NA; v_call: TRBV7-3; cdr3_length: 16; j_call: TRBJ2-1; d_call: NA; cdr3_nt: TGTGCCAGCAGCCCAACCAGCGGAGTCTCCTACAATGAGCAGTTCTTC; cdr3_aa: CASSPTSGVSYNEQFF
clone_size: NA; v_call: TRBV5-1; cdr3_length: 16; j_call: TRBJ2-3; d_call: TRBD2; cdr3_nt: TGCGCCAGCAGCCTGGGTCGTAGCGGGGTGGCAGATACGCAGTATTTT; cdr3_aa: CASSLGRSGVADTQYF
clone_size: NA; v_call: TRBV2; cdr3_length: 15; j_call: TRBJ1-4; d_call: TRBD1; cdr3_nt: TGTGCCAGCAGGCTACAGGGGCCAACTAATGAAAAACTGTTTTTT; cdr3_aa: CASRLQGPTNEKLFF
clone_size: NA; v_call: TRBV13; cdr3_length: 8; j_call: TRBJ1-1; d_call: NA; cdr3_nt: TGTGCCACCGGGGAAGCTTTCTTT; cdr3_aa: CATGEAFF
clone_size: NA; v_call: TRBV6-5; cdr3_length: 15; j_call: TRBJ2-1; d_call: TRBD2; cdr3_nt: TGTGCCAGCAGTTCCCCCGCTAGCGGGGGGTCGGAGCAGTTCTTC; cdr3_aa: CASSSPASGGSEQFF
clone_size: NA; v_call: TRBV5-1; cdr3_length: 16; j_call: TRBJ1-1; d_call: NA; cdr3_nt: TGCGCCAGCAGCTTGGAAGGGCGGGGGGCGCGATCTGAAGCTTTCTTT; cdr3_aa: CASSLEGRGARSEAFF
clone_size: NA; v_call: TRBV28; cdr3_length: 13; j_call: TRBJ1-2; d_call: NA; cdr3_nt: TGTGCCAGCACCTTTTCGGGGGGCGGAGGCTACACCTTC; cdr3_aa: CASTFSGGGGYTF
clone_size: NA; v_call: TRBV9; cdr3_length: 17; j_call: TRBJ2-2; d_call: TRBD2; cdr3_nt: TGTGCCAGCAGCTCTACAGCGGGGACTACGAACACCGGGGAGCTGTTTTTT; cdr3_aa: CASSSTAGTTNTGELFF
clone_size: NA; v_call: TRBV18; cdr3_length: 15; j_call: TRBJ1-4; d_call: NA; cdr3_nt: TGTGCCAGCTCACCACCGAATCAGGGTGCTGAAAAACTGTTTTTT; cdr3_aa: CASSPPNQGAEKLFF
clone_size: few; v_call: TRBV2; cdr3_length: 16; j_call: TRBJ1-2; d_call: NA; cdr3_nt: TGTGCCAGCAGAGAGACAGGTGGCTCCTTAATCTATGGCTACACCTTC; cdr3_aa: CASRETGGSLIYGYTF